These 28 T cell receptor beta chains were sequenced from one sample in a study of beta chain features in type 1 diabetes. The isolated RNA, all of it, was reverse transcribed, so expressed TCRB transcripts were what got sequenced. Sequencing used immunoSEQ multiplex PCR; TCRdb keeps in-frame clones, though not all of them. Counted here are 250,000 to 350,000 clones, around 13% occurring once; the ten biggest clones make up around 7%. The sequenced sample was central memory CD4+ T cells from blood. These receptor sequences come from a man aged 30-40 years in good health.

This clone appeared many times. J is TRBJ1-2 and V is TRBV4-1; D is uncertain. The CDR3 length is 14 residues. Germline CDR1 and CDR2: MGHRA and YSYEKL. Trimming took off 0 bases at V and 1 base at J, with 6 bases between the two ends. CDR3 DNA sequence: TGCGCCAGCAGCCAAGAGGGATATAACTATGGCTACACCTTC. It codes for CASSQEGYNYGYTF.

CDR3 nucleotides: TGTGCCAGCAGCTCCTATCGGCCGAACGAGCAGTACTTC. As protein: CASSSYRPNEQYF. This chain connects TRBV7-2 to TRBJ2-5; no definite D call. The assigned J gene may be wrong: the sequence end matches TRBJ2-7 better. The CDR3 loop spans 13 amino acids. Germline assignment: CDR1 SGHTA and CDR2 FQGNSA.

This clone was detected a few times. Relative to the germline gene, one junction end is altered; a read error may explain this. This sequence joins TRBV7-9 and TRBJ2-3; D may be TRBD1 (6 bases). This CDR3 has 15 residues. Germline V lookup: CDR1 SEHNR, CDR2 FQNEAQ (reference sequence). CDR3 amino acids: CASSLAQGSTDTQYF. For the CDR3, the DNA is TGTGCCAGCAGCCTAGCTCAGGGGAGCACAGATACGCAGTATTTT.

This clone was counted only a few times. The V gene is TRBV12-5, the J gene TRBJ1-5; possibly TRBD1 for D (6 bases). V shed 7 bases and J shed 2 bases, with 18 bases lying between them. Germline lookup yields CDR1 LGHNT and CDR2 FRNRAP. This CDR3 spans 16 amino acids. For the CDR3, the DNA is TGTGCTAGTGCTGGGGCGGGGGGGCTTGGCAATCAGCCCCAGCATTTT. It yields the protein CASAGAGGLGNQPQHF.

The V gene is TRBV14, the J gene TRBJ2-2, with D unclear. The CDR3 is 15 residues long. V lost 1 base, J lost 4 bases, and 10 bases lay in between. The germline V gene encodes CDR1 SGHDN and CDR2 FVKESK. CDR3 residues: CASSQVAQPTGELFF. The CDR3 bases are TGTGCCAGCAGCCAAGTCGCCCAGCCCACCGGGGAGCTGTTTTTT.

This clone was recorded at least ten times. J is TRBJ2-7 and V is TRBV18, with 7 nucleotides matching TRBD2. The V gene end was trimmed by 3 bases and the J gene end by 5 bases; junction bases not matched to a gene: 4. The germline V gene encodes CDR1 KGHSH and CDR2 LQKENI. This CDR3 is 13 amino acids long. The CDR3 coding sequence is TGTGCCAGCTCACCCGGGACTACCGACGAGCAGTACTTC. Its protein product is CASSPGTTDEQYF.

V is TRBV5-5 and J is TRBJ1-2, with D possibly being TRBD1 (6 bases). CDR3 size: 14 residues. Trimming took off 4 bases at V and 0 bases at J, with 10 bases between the two ends. From germline, CDR1 is SGHKS and CDR2 YYEKEE (reference sequence). CDR3 in amino acids: CASSVGTSNYGYTF. The CDR3 DNA reads TGTGCCAGCAGCGTTGGGACATCTAACTATGGCTACACCTTC.

A few counts support this clone. This may be a read error, as it is one base from a much larger clone. This chain uses TRBV6-6 with TRBJ1-5; D might be TRBD1 (6 bases). Germline V lookup: CDR1 MNHNY, CDR2 SVGAGI (reference sequence). This CDR3 region has 15 residues. The CDR3 DNA sequence: TGCGCCAGCAGCCTTGGGCAGGGGAACGATCAGCCCCAGCATTTT. Translation: CASSLGQGNDQPQHF.

This clone was recorded a few times. In nucleotides, the CDR3 is TGTGCCAGCAGTTCAAGGCCGAGCGGGGCAAACTCCTACGAGCAGTACTTC. Translated, it gives CASSSRPSGANSYEQYF. The chain links TRBV27 to TRBJ2-7, with TRBD2 identical over 7 bases. Germline V gives CDR1 MNHEY, CDR2 SMNVEV (reference sequence). This CDR3 is 17 amino acids long. Unmatched junction bases numbered 12, after V lost 4 bases and J lost 0 bases.

This chain connects TRBV30 to TRBJ1-5; D unresolved. Trimming took 0 bases from V and 2 from J, leaving 8 bases between them. The germline V gene encodes CDR1 GTSNPN and CDR2 SVGIG (reference sequence). The CDR3 covers 14 residues. The CDR3 sequence is CAWSVGQGNQPQHF. CDR3 nucleotide sequence: TGTGCCTGGAGTGTAGGGCAGGGCAATCAGCCCCAGCATTTT.

This clone was found many times. This chain uses TRBV2 with TRBJ2-1, with D unresolved. The V end lost 1 base, the J end lost 7 bases, and 5 bases lay between the germline ends. The length of the CDR3 is 12 residues. Germline V CDR1 and CDR2: SNHLY, FYNNEI. Here the CDR3 reads CASSEEWNEQFF. The DNA for the CDR3 is TGTGCCAGCAGTGAAGAATGGAATGAGCAGTTCTTC.

In this sample, this clone turned up a few times. One end of the junction does not line up with germline, which may come from a read error. The chain carries TRBV5-1 and TRBJ2-3, with 8 nucleotides matching TRBD1. The CDR3 is 15 amino acids. CDR1 is SGHRS and CDR2 is YFSETQ in the germline V gene. CDR3 nucleotide sequence: TGCACCAGCAGCTTGGGTCAGGGGGCAACAGATACGCAGTATTTT. Amino acids: CTSSLGQGATDTQYF. Filled out from reference TRBV5-1 and TRBJ2-3, the complete variable domain reads KAGVTQTPRYLIKTRGQQVTLSCSPISGHRSVSWYQQTPGQGLQFLFEYFSETQRNKGNFPGRFSGRQFSNSRSEMNVSTLELGDSALYLCTSSLGQGATDTQYFGPGTRLTVL.

This clone was seen at least ten times. The chain links TRBV15 to TRBJ2-6; the D gene is possibly TRBD1 (7 bases). The CDR3 loop spans 16 amino acids. CDR1 LNHNV and CDR2 YYDKDF come from the germline V gene (reference sequence). V was clipped by 1 base and J by 3 bases, with 10 bases between them. CDR3 coding DNA: TGTGCCACCAGCAGAGCAGGGGGGAGTGGGGCCAACGTCCTGACTTTC. The encoded protein is CATSRAGGSGANVLTF.

CDR3 in amino acids: CASSLNGKEAFF. DNA for the CDR3: TGTGCCAGCAGCTTAAATGGCAAGGAAGCTTTCTTT. The chain combines TRBV7-7 with TRBJ1-1; D call uncertain. The CDR3 has 12 amino acids. V lost 2 bases and J 8 bases, leaving 9 bases between the germline ends. CDR1 is SSHAT and CDR2 is FNYEAQ in the germline V gene (reference sequence).

V usage is TRBV5-1 and J usage is TRBJ2-1; TRBD2 matches 16 bases. Germline V gene sequence: CDR1 SGHRS, CDR2 YFSETQ. This CDR3 comprises 15 residues. Trimming at V came to 4 bases and at J to 9 bases, leaving 4 bases not matched to a gene. In DNA, the CDR3 is TGCGCCAGCAGCCCGGGACTAGCGGGAGGGGGTGAGCAGTTCTTC. Translation gives CASSPGLAGGGEQFF.

The rearrangement uses TRBV5-5 and TRBJ2-3; 11 nucleotides line up with TRBD1. CDR1 SGHKS and CDR2 YYEKEE come from the germline V gene (reference sequence). With V trimmed by 4 bases and J by 3 bases, 10 bases remained unmatched. The CDR3 contains 17 residues. The DNA of the CDR3 is TGTGCCAGCAGCAAGGAGGACAGGGGGCGCGGAACAGATACGCAGTATTTT. As protein: CASSKEDRGRGTDTQYF.

This chain joins TRBV11-3 and TRBJ2-4, with D perhaps matching TRBD2 (6 bases). The germline gives CDR1 SGHNT, CDR2 YENEEA. V was clipped by 3 bases and J by 0 bases, with 12 bases between them. The CDR3 length is 16 residues. The CDR3 loop reads CASSLAGNLAKNIQYF. CDR3 DNA: TGTGCCAGCAGCTTGGCGGGGAACCTAGCCAAAAACATTCAGTACTTC. Full variable domain (outside the CDR3, taken from reference TRBV11-3 and TRBJ2-4): EAGVVQSPRYKIIEKKQPVAFWCNPISGHNTLYWYLQNLGQGPELLIRYENEEAVDDSQLPKDRFSAERLKGVDSTLKIQPAELGDSAVYLCASSLAGNLAKNIQYFGAGTRLSVL.

This rearrangement joins TRBV4-1 to TRBJ2-5; D gene uncertain. V gave up 3 bases and J gave up 0 bases, with 5 bases separating them. Germline CDR1 is MGHRA and CDR2 is YSYEKL. The CDR3 consists of 13 residues. Here the CDR3 DNA reads TGCGCCAGCAGCCAGCCGGACCAAGAGACCCAGTACTTC. Amino acid sequence: CASSQPDQETQYF.

This clone was detected only a few times. V usage is TRBV15 and J usage is TRBJ2-1, with D possibly being TRBD2 (7 bases). Trimming removed 5 bases at V and 7 bases at J, with 15 bases between. Germline V lookup: CDR1 LNHNV, CDR2 YYDKDF (reference sequence). This CDR3 contains 14 residues. For the CDR3, the DNA is TGTGCCACCAGCTTTGCGGGGGCCAGGAATGAGCAGTTCTTC. Encoded protein: CATSFAGARNEQFF.

The table lists this clone with a few counts. This chain joins TRBV28 and TRBJ2-1, with D perhaps TRBD1 (6 bases). The CDR3 loop spans 15 amino acids. Germline V gene lookup returns CDR1 MDHEN and CDR2 SYDVKM. Between the trimmed V and J ends, which lost 4 bases and 0 bases, there was a span of 10 bases. CDR3 residues: CASSYNRASYNEQFF. DNA for the CDR3: TGTGCCAGCAGTTACAACAGGGCCTCCTACAATGAGCAGTTCTTC.

This clone has only a few counts. The chain links TRBV7-8 to TRBJ2-1; 10 nucleotides match TRBD2. The CDR3 runs to 16 residues. Germline V lookup: CDR1 SGHVS, CDR2 FQNEAQ. The junction had 13 bases not matched to a gene; V was cut back by 7 bases and J by 7 bases. This CDR3 is CASTGALGTSANEQFF. The CDR3 DNA sequence: TGTGCCAGCACCGGTGCCTTAGGGACTAGCGCGAATGAGCAGTTCTTC.

This clone has a handful of counts. The chain uses TRBV6-5 and TRBJ1-5, with a possible D match to TRBD1 (6 bases). The CDR3 loop spans 12 amino acids. CDR1 MNHEY and CDR2 SVGAGI come from the germline V gene. V gave up 8 bases and J gave up 5 bases, with 10 bases separating them. The CDR3 DNA sequence: TGTGCCAGCTTTAGGGGGGATCAGCCCCAGCATTTT. It specifies CASFRGDQPQHF.

This clone was found once. The rearrangement joins TRBV11-3 to TRBJ1-2; the D is unclear. Germline CDR1 SGHNT, CDR2 YENEEA. The V and J ends lost 1 base and 4 bases respectively, with 16 bases between them. The length of the CDR3 is 16 residues. The CDR3 nucleotides read TGTGCCAGCAGCTTAGGCCGGACGACTTCCCTCTATGGCTACACCTTC. It yields the protein CASSLGRTTSLYGYTF.

The gene calls are TRBV9 and TRBJ2-3; D not certain. The CDR3 totals 13 residues. The V gene lost 0 bases and the J gene lost 2 bases, with 4 bases spanning the gap. The germline CDR1 and CDR2 sequences are SGDLS and YYNGEE. CDR3: CASSVVYTDTQYF. In DNA, the CDR3 is TGTGCCAGCAGCGTAGTATACACAGATACGCAGTATTTT.

This clone was seen more than once but under ten times. The V call is TRBV10-3, the J call TRBJ2-7; D gene unclear. From germline, CDR1 is ENHRY and CDR2 SYGVKD. The CDR3 consists of 13 residues. Trimming removed 2 bases from V and 7 bases from J, with 12 bases in between. The DNA of the CDR3 is TGTGCCATCAGTGAGAGTAACAGAGTTGAGCAGTACGTC. It codes for CAISESNRVEQYV.

CDR3 residues: CASSQRAGDPSYEQYF. CDR3 bases: TGCGCCAGCAGCCAACGTGCGGGGGATCCCTCCTACGAGCAGTACTTC. This sequence joins TRBV4-3 and TRBJ2-7; 7 bases map to TRBD2. Germline V gives CDR1 LGHNA, CDR2 YSLEER. V was pared by 2 bases and J by 0 bases, with 7 bases of the junction left unmatched. The CDR3 runs 16 residues.

This clone was picked up a small number of times. The rearrangement joins TRBV7-3 to TRBJ2-2; D is perhaps TRBD1 or TRBD2 (5 bases each). V was shortened by 3 bases and J by 7 bases, with 6 bases between the two germline ends. The V gene's germline CDR1 is SGHTA and CDR2 FQGTGA. The CDR3 covers 12 residues. The CDR3: CASSFGGGELFF. The DNA for the CDR3 is TGTGCCAGCAGCTTTGGGGGCGGGGAGCTGTTTTTT.

The CDR3 loop is CASSLEVVAFF. CDR3 coding DNA: TGTGCCAGCAGCTTAGAGGTGGTTGCTTTCTTT. V is TRBV7-9 and J is TRBJ1-1; D gene unclear. V lost 1 base and J lost 11, with 8 bases in between. The CDR3 runs to 11 residues. Germline values: CDR1 SEHNR, CDR2 FQNEAQ (reference sequence).